The subject of this entry is one T cell receptor beta chain. The antigen is undetermined. Each patient's relapse followed autologous stem cell transplantation, and brentuximab vedotin exposure varied. Magnetic negative selection was used to purify CD4+ T cells from thawed PBMCs. These data are taken from a study of PD-1 blockade in classical Hodgkin lymphoma. Study-level information: Patients in the cohort were put on intravenous nivolumab, 3 mg/kg every 2 weeks.

Method: immunoSEQ multiplex PCR; TCRdb's copy keeps in-frame clones and lacks some. The sample records about 24,000 clones, around 83% being singletons. Points from the study as a whole: Patients who initiated nivolumab within 1 year of ASCT were excluded.

The TCR comes from a human donor with classical Hodgkin lymphoma. This material consisted of CD4+ T cells from blood, taken at baseline.

The CDR3 region has the DNA TGCGCCAGCAGCCAATTTGTAGACAGGGGGAGGGCGAACACCGGGGAGCTGTTTTTT. As protein: CASSQFVDRGRANTGELFF. The rearrangement uses TRBV4-3 and TRBJ2-2, with TRBD1 identical over 9 bases. V lost 2 bases to trimming and J lost 0 bases; unmatched junction nucleotides: 10. Germline V gene data show CDR1 as LGHNA and CDR2 as YSLEER. The CDR3 spans 19 residues.